A single sample gave rise to the 22 T cell receptor beta chains below, sequenced in a study of spatial heterogeneity in lung cancer. No antigen has been identified for these receptors. Time point of the sample: sample taken at primary tumor resection. MiXCR, run by TCRdb on the 5' RACE reads, gives a single entry per CDR3 protein. The top ten hold 5.5% to 8% of the sample, which has 17,000 or so distinct CDR3 sequences, roughly 6.2% seen once. Study results and caveats: Tumor mutation count correlated with how many alpha and beta TCRs expanded intratumorally.

The material sequenced was lung tumor tissue, taken at surgery. The source of these receptors is a male donor with early-stage non-small cell lung cancer.

This clonotype was picked up many times. This beta chain is an off-target read within a library intended for alpha chains, so its frequency means little. The rearrangement links TRBV6-2 or TRBV6-3 to TRBJ2-2; the match to TRBD1 covers 7 bases. The trim removed 4 bases at V and 6 bases at J, leaving 5 bases unmatched. Germline assignment: CDR1 MNHEY and CDR2 SVGEGT. The CDR3 spans 14 residues. The CDR3 nucleotides are TGTGCCAGCAGTTTGCTTGGACAGGCCGGGGAGCTGTTTTTT. Residues: CASSLLGQAGELFF.

This clonotype counts as medium-sized. Because the library targeted alpha chains, this beta chain is an off-target read whose size means little. The V call is TRBV5-4, the J call TRBJ2-1, with D uncertain. This CDR3 region has 15 residues. Germline-derived CDR1 and CDR2 are SGHNT and YYREEE (reference sequence). Trimming took off 0 bases at V and 2 bases at J, with 9 bases between the two ends. The chain's CDR3 is CASSLGTAPYNEQFF. DNA for the CDR3: TGTGCCAGCAGCTTGGGGACCGCCCCCTACAATGAGCAGTTCTTC.

At least ten counts were recorded for this clonotype. This beta chain represents an off-target read in a library built for alpha chains; its size is of limited meaning. The chain has TRBV12-3 or TRBV12-4 and TRBJ2-3; D is undetermined. This CDR3 comprises 16 residues. The V and J ends lost 6 bases and 2 bases respectively, with 18 bases between them. The CDR3 here is CASSQLGRRNTDTQYF. The CDR3 DNA reads as TGTGCCAGCAGCCAGCTAGGACGGAGAAACACAGATACGCAGTATTTT.

This clonotype was seen at least ten times. As an off-target read in a library built for alpha chains, this beta chain has a frequency of little significance. The J gene is TRBJ2-3, the V gene TRBV5-6; a weak D match, TRBD1 (5 bases). The V end was cut by 1 base, the J end by 7 bases, with 13 bases between. The germline V gene has CDR1 SGHDT and CDR2 YYEEEE. This CDR3 spans 14 amino acids. The CDR3 nucleotides read TGTGCCAGCAGCTTGAGATGGGCGGACAATACGCAGTATTTT. Translated, it gives CASSLRWADNTQYF.

This clonotype was found many times. Found in a library prepared for alpha chains, this beta chain is an off-target read, and its abundance has little meaning. The J gene is TRBJ2-7, the V gene TRBV20-1, with 9 bases that match TRBD2. The CDR3 length is 15 residues. Looked up from germline, CDR1 is DFQATT and CDR2 is SNEGSKA (reference sequence). Trimming removed 0 bases from V and 2 bases from J; junction bases left unmatched: 5. CDR3 nucleotides: TGCAGTGCTAGAGATCCGGCGGGAGGGACCTACGAGCAGTACTTC. Its protein product is CSARDPAGGTYEQYF.

This clonotype counts as medium-sized. This beta chain came through as a stray read in a library set up for alpha chains, and its size says little. The V and J genes are TRBV27 and TRBJ2-3; 7 bases are shared with TRBD2. The germline V gene encodes CDR1 MNHEY and CDR2 SMNVEV (reference sequence). V dropped 4 bases and J dropped 6; count of bases not matched to a gene: 7. This CDR3 spans 14 amino acids. Written as DNA, the CDR3 is TGTGCCAGCAGTTCCGGACAACTAGCGGATACGCAGTATTTT. Translating gives CASSSGQLADTQYF.

This clonotype was found a few times. This beta chain turned up in a library designed for alpha chains; as an off-target read, its abundance says little. The chain joins TRBV28 to TRBJ1-5; 10 positions agree with TRBD1. V trimming: 4 bases; J trimming: 0 bases; junction bases outside the gene matches: 3. Germline loops: CDR1 MDHEN, CDR2 SYDVKM. This CDR3 is built from 16 residues. In DNA, the CDR3 is TGTGCCAGCAGTTCTTGGACAGGGGGTAGCAATCAGCCCCAGCATTTT. Amino acid sequence: CASSSWTGGSNQPQHF.

This clonotype appeared many times. Being off target in a library aimed at alpha chains, this beta chain has a size of little meaning. The gene calls are TRBV5-1 and TRBJ2-5, with TRBD2 matching 7 bases. The germline gives CDR1 SGHRS, CDR2 YFSETQ. J gave up 0 bases and V 0 bases, and 5 bases lay outside the gene matches. The CDR3 spans 16 residues. The CDR3 is CASSLDLAAYQETQYF. In DNA, the CDR3 is TGCGCCAGCAGCTTGGATCTAGCGGCATACCAAGAGACCCAGTACTTC.

This clonotype has just a few counts. This beta chain turned up in a library designed for alpha chains; as an off-target read, its abundance says little. This chain uses TRBV12-3 or TRBV12-4 with TRBJ1-4; TRBD1 aligns across 10 bases. J was trimmed by 6 bases and V by 6 bases; bases with no gene match: 4. CDR3 size: 14 residues. CDR3 amino acids: CASSSGTGDEKLFF. CDR3 bases: TGTGCCAGCAGCTCCGGGACAGGGGATGAAAAACTGTTTTTT.

This clonotype was picked up many times. This beta chain is off target for a library built for alpha chains, so its abundance means little. The V call is TRBV7-8, the J call TRBJ2-6, with D possibly TRBD2 on 6 matching bases. The CDR3 covers 15 residues. CDR1 and CDR2 (germline): SGHVS, FQNEAQ. Between the trimmed V and J ends, which lost 3 bases and 0 bases, there was a span of 6 bases. This CDR3 is CASSFGSSGANVLTF. CDR3 DNA: TGTGCCAGCAGCTTCGGGAGCTCTGGGGCCAACGTCCTGACTTTC.

This clonotype is labeled as medium-sized. This beta chain is a stray read from a library made for alpha chains; its abundance is not meaningful. The chain carries TRBV10-3 and TRBJ2-5; D ambiguous. The CDR3 sequence is 13 residues long. V was trimmed by 6 bases and J by 1 base, leaving 9 bases between them. Germline V gene sequence: CDR1 ENHRY, CDR2 SYGVKD. The DNA for the CDR3 is TGTGCCATCAGGATCTCGTCCCAAGAGACCCAGTACTTC. Amino acids: CAIRISSQETQYF.

This clonotype was observed many times. Being off target in a library aimed at alpha chains, this beta chain has a size of little meaning. The rearrangement uses TRBV7-6 and TRBJ2-2; TRBD1 is a possible D gene (5 bases). This CDR3 spans 15 amino acids. The V and J ends lost 3 bases and 6 bases respectively, with 14 bases between them. Germline assignment: CDR1 SGHVS and CDR2 FNYEAQ. Here the CDR3 reads CASSLSQGSPGELFF. In nucleotides, the CDR3 is TGTGCCAGCAGCTTGTCGCAGGGTTCCCCCGGGGAGCTGTTTTTT.

At least ten counts were recorded for this clonotype. The library was prepared for alpha chains; this beta chain is a stray read, so its frequency means little. CDR3 DNA sequence: TGCAGTGCTGCCGGGACGGTGAACACTGAAGCTTTCTTT. Translated: CSAAGTVNTEAFF. The V and J genes are TRBV20-1 and TRBJ1-1; maybe TRBD1 (5 bases). Germline CDR1 is DFQATT and CDR2 is SNEGSKA (reference sequence). V lost 5 bases and J 0 bases, leaving 10 bases between the germline ends. This CDR3 region has 13 residues.

This clonotype was observed many times. A library prepared for alpha chains yielded this beta chain as an off-target read; its size is of little meaning. The chain combines TRBV10-1 with TRBJ2-2; 12 bases match TRBD2. The V segment lost 7 bases and the J segment 3 bases; nucleotides outside the gene matches: 12. Germline CDR1 is WNHNN and CDR2 is SYGVQD (reference sequence). The CDR3 is 18 amino acids. In DNA form, the CDR3 reads TGCGCCAGCACCCGATCGCCTAGCGGGAGGGATGACACCGGGGAGCTGTTTTTT. Its translation is CASTRSPSGRDDTGELFF.

There are many counts of this clonotype. A library made for alpha chains picked up this beta chain off target, so its size means little. CDR3 nucleotides: TGCGCCAGCAGTTCAGGACAGGGAGGACAAGAGACCCAGTACTTC. Its protein product is CASSSGQGGQETQYF. The chain links TRBV10-1 to TRBJ2-5; TRBD1 matches 8 bases. V was clipped by 5 bases and J by 2 bases; unmatched bases: 7. CDR3 size: 15 residues. Germline V gene lookup returns CDR1 WNHNN and CDR2 SYGVQD (reference sequence).

A few counts support this clonotype. In a library made to pick up alpha chains, this beta chain is a stray read with a size that means little. The chain joins TRBV29-1 to TRBJ1-4; D gene uncertain. The length of the CDR3 is 12 residues. Germline V CDR1 and CDR2: SQVTM, ANQGSEA. The CDR3: CIAGRENEKLFF. The CDR3 coding sequence is TGCATCGCCGGAAGAGAAAATGAAAAACTGTTTTTT.

This clonotype was seen a handful of times. Since it is a stray read in a library aimed at alpha chains, this beta chain has a size that is not meaningful. The chain employs TRBV12-3 or TRBV12-4 and TRBJ2-5; D uncertain. Trimming cost V 2 bases and J 5 bases, with 12 bases left between them. This CDR3 is built from 14 residues. CDR3 loop: CASSLLSTQETQYF. The DNA of the CDR3 is TGTGCCAGCAGTTTACTCTCTACTCAGGAGACCCAGTACTTC.

This clonotype was observed at least ten times. This beta chain slipped into a library made for alpha chains as a stray read, so its size is not meaningful. The V call is TRBV25-1, the J call TRBJ2-7; D is ambiguous. Trimming removed 5 bases from V and 5 bases from J, with 10 bases in between. Germline values: CDR1 MGHDK, CDR2 SYGVNS. The CDR3 has 12 amino acids. CDR3 coding DNA: TGTGCCAGCAGTTTCCCTGGGAACGAGCAGTACTTC. This sequence encodes CASSFPGNEQYF.

The sample holds many counts of this clonotype. This beta chain is a stray read from a library made for alpha chains; its abundance is not meaningful. The V and J genes are TRBV18 and TRBJ1-2; D perhaps matches TRBD1 (5 bases). The germline V gene encodes CDR1 KGHSH and CDR2 LQKENI. Trimming cost V 0 bases and J 0 bases, with 14 bases left between them. The CDR3 runs 17 residues. This CDR3 is CASSPPLMTATNYGYTF. As DNA, the CDR3 is TGTGCCAGCTCACCACCTCTGATGACAGCCACTAACTATGGCTACACCTTC.

Ten or more counts support this clonotype. For a library built for alpha chains, this beta chain is a stray read; little rests on its size. The gene calls are TRBV20-1 and TRBJ1-5; the D gene is possibly TRBD1 (6 bases). Germline V gene data show CDR1 as DFQATT and CDR2 as SNEGSKA (reference sequence). The CDR3 runs to 12 residues. The CDR3 DNA sequence: TGCAGGGGGGCGGGGGTGAGGCAGCCCCAGCATTTT. It encodes CRGAGVRQPQHF.

Concerning this clonotype itself: The library was designed around alpha chains, so this beta chain is a stray read whose abundance carries little weight. J is TRBJ1-1 and V is TRBV11-3; no clear D. The CDR3 has 14 amino acids. CDR1 and CDR2 (germline): SGHNT, YENEEA. Trimming pared 1 base from V and 1 base from J, leaving 7 bases between. The CDR3 is CASSLGRGNTEAFF. The CDR3 DNA is TGTGCCAGCAGCTTAGGACGGGGGAACACTGAAGCTTTCTTT.

In this sample, this clonotype is medium-sized. This beta chain was picked up by a library intended for alpha chains and is off target, so its count carries little meaning. The J gene is TRBJ2-3, the V gene TRBV29-1; 7 bases are shared with TRBD2. The germline gives CDR1 SQVTM, CDR2 ANQGSEA. V was pared by 7 bases and J by 1 base, with 2 bases of the junction left unmatched. The CDR3 contains 12 residues. CDR3 DNA sequence: TGCAGCGCGGCGGGAGGCACAGATACGCAGTATTTT. It yields the protein CSAAGGTDTQYF.